Below are 18 T cell receptor beta chains sequenced from a single sample in a study of CD8+ T cells in alopecia areata. Treatment reported: oral pan-JAK inhibitor, 5-10 mg twice daily. Investigators isolated RNA and reverse transcribed it into cDNA to act as the sequencing template. Clones were read by immunoSEQ multiplex PCR, and TCRdb kept only the in-frame ones, dropping some. The data show 150,000 to 200,000 clones, about 60% seen once. Sample: CD8+ T cells sorted from blood, taken at week 24, from a patient treated with tofacitinib. The receptors were sampled from a human donor with alopecia areata.

J is TRBJ2-4 and V is TRBV13; tentatively, D is TRBD1 (6 bases). This CDR3 has 15 amino acids. CDR1 PRHDT and CDR2 FYEKMQ come from the germline V gene (reference sequence). Trimming removed 5 bases at V and 1 base at J, with 12 bases between. In nucleotides, the CDR3 is TGTGCCAGCAGCGCCAGGGGATTGGCCAAAAACATTCAGTACTTC. Its protein is CASSARGLAKNIQYF.

The CDR3 sequence: CASSLGLTGGELFF. CDR3 nucleotides: TGTGCCAGCAGCTTGGGGTTGACCGGCGGGGAGCTGTTTTTT. V usage is TRBV11-2 and J usage is TRBJ2-2; D unresolved. This CDR3 spans 14 amino acids. The V end was cut by 3 bases, the J end by 7 bases, with 12 bases between. Germline V gives CDR1 SGHAT, CDR2 FQNNGV.

The sample holds a few counts of this clone. The chain is built from TRBV29-1 and TRBJ1-2; D gene ambiguous. The CDR3 contains 13 residues. Trimming took off 5 bases at V and 2 bases at J, with 12 bases between the two ends. Germline assignment: CDR1 SQVTM and CDR2 ANQGSEA. The CDR3 reads CSVPSGRNYGYTF. CDR3 coding DNA: TGCAGCGTTCCAAGTGGGAGGAACTATGGCTACACCTTC.

The CDR3 DNA sequence: TGTGCCAGTAGTATAGACAGGGGGCGCAGTAAAGGCTACACCTTC. Translation: CASSIDRGRSKGYTF. The J gene is TRBJ1-2, the V gene TRBV19; 8 bases align to TRBD1. Germline CDR1 and CDR2: LNHDA and SQIVND (reference sequence). The CDR3 runs to 15 residues. The J segment lost 8 bases and the V segment lost 0 bases, leaving 8 bases of the junction unmatched.

The V call is TRBV27, the J call TRBJ1-2, with 12 bases identical to TRBD1. Looked up from germline, CDR1 is MNHEY and CDR2 is SMNVEV (reference sequence). This CDR3 is built from 16 residues. V lost 3 bases, J lost 5 bases, and 7 bases stayed unmatched. The CDR3 bases are TGTGCCAGCAGTTTTTATTGGGACAGGGGGCTTTATGGCTACACCTTC. Translation: CASSFYWDRGLYGYTF.

The J gene is TRBJ1-2, the V gene TRBV19; D is undetermined. The CDR3 is made up of 12 amino acids. V dropped 5 bases and J dropped 0 bases, with 4 bases sitting between them. Germline V lookup: CDR1 LNHDA, CDR2 SQIVND (reference sequence). CDR3 bases: TGTGCCAGTAGTGAGCCTAACTATGGCTACACCTTC. It specifies CASSEPNYGYTF.

This clone was counted once. The chain is built from TRBV5-6 and TRBJ1-5; D unresolved. CDR3 length: 13 amino acids. Trimming shortened V by 2 bases and J by 9 bases, and 12 bases separated the two germline ends. Germline CDR1 SGHDT, CDR2 YYEEEE. CDR3 sequence (DNA): TGTGCCAGCAGCTTCGGTCTAATCACGCCCCAGCATTTT. Amino acid sequence: CASSFGLITPQHF. Full variable domain (remainder filled in from reference TRBV5-6 and TRBJ1-5): DAGVTQSPTHLIKTRGQQVTLRCSPKSGHDTVSWYQQALGQGPQFIFQYYEEEERQRGNFPDRFSGHQFPNYSSELNVNALLLGDSALYLCASSFGLITPQHFGDGTRLSIL.

The chain couples TRBV5-1 to TRBJ1-2; the D is unclear. V was trimmed by 4 bases and J by 6 bases, leaving 10 bases between them. The V gene's germline CDR1 is SGHRS and CDR2 YFSETQ. This CDR3 comprises 12 residues. The chain's CDR3 is CASSVGNDGYTF. The DNA of the CDR3 is TGCGCCAGCAGCGTAGGGAATGATGGCTACACCTTC.

The chain combines TRBV6-1 with TRBJ2-7; 12 nucleotides align to TRBD2. This CDR3 is 16 amino acids long. CDR1 is MNHNS, CDR2 SASEGT, per germline. Trimming at V came to 4 bases and at J to 2 bases, leaving 6 bases not matched to a gene. The CDR3 nucleotides read TGTGCCAGCAGTGGACGCGGACTAGCGGGAACCTACGAGCAGTACTTC. Amino acid sequence: CASSGRGLAGTYEQYF.

The chain carries TRBV5-1 and TRBJ2-6; D ambiguous. Trimming left V 9 bases short and J 3 bases short, with 10 bases between. This CDR3 is built from 13 residues. The V gene's germline CDR1 is SGHRS and CDR2 YFSETQ. The CDR3 DNA is TGCGCCACCTATCTGGGTGGGGCCAACGTCCTGACTTTC. It yields the protein CATYLGGANVLTF.

This clone was counted a few times. This chain links TRBV29-1 with TRBJ2-3; 10 nucleotides match TRBD1. CDR3 length equals 18 residues. With 6 bases clipped from V and 4 bases from J, the junction kept 19 bases outside the gene matches. The germline gives CDR1 SQVTM, CDR2 ANQGSEA. CDR3 bases: TGCAGCGTGAGCGGGAATATTTTGGGGGGACAGGGGTCAGATACGCAGTATTTT. Translated, it gives CSVSGNILGGQGSDTQYF.

The chain recombines TRBV12-5 with TRBJ1-4; 8 positions agree with TRBD1. The germline V gene encodes CDR1 LGHNT and CDR2 FRNRAP. This CDR3 has 14 residues. V was pared by 6 bases and J by 7 bases, with 7 bases of the junction left unmatched. The DNA of the CDR3 is TGTGCTAGTGGCCCCGGGACAGGTGTTGAAAAACTGTTTTTT. This sequence encodes CASGPGTGVEKLFF.

The chain couples TRBV4-1 to TRBJ2-7, with a possible D match to TRBD2 (5 bases). The ends were cut back, 1 base at V and 1 base at J, with 11 bases in the middle. The CDR3 length is 15 residues. Germline CDR1 MGHRA, CDR2 YSYEKL. CDR3 residues: CASSQVPSGSYEQYF. CDR3 bases: TGCGCCAGCAGCCAAGTCCCCTCGGGATCCTACGAGCAGTACTTC.

The J gene is TRBJ2-7, the V gene TRBV6-1; 8 bases are shared with TRBD2. This CDR3 spans 17 amino acids. Looked up from germline, CDR1 is MNHNS and CDR2 is SASEGT. Germline trimming cut 2 bases from V and 2 bases from J; bases unmatched to any gene: 11. The CDR3 spells CASSEFVGGERTYEQYF. CDR3 bases: TGTGCCAGCAGTGAATTTGTCGGGGGGGAGAGAACCTACGAGCAGTACTTC.

This clone was detected a few times. The V gene is TRBV30, the J gene TRBJ2-1; TRBD2 matches 11 bases. CDR3 length equals 12 residues. Trimming took 7 bases from V and 6 from J; bases not matched to a gene: 2. The V gene's germline CDR1 is GTSNPN and CDR2 SVGIG (reference sequence). The CDR3 reads CASTSGVNEQFF. The CDR3, as DNA: TGTGCCTCGACTAGCGGGGTCAATGAGCAGTTCTTC.

The chain has TRBV29-1 and TRBJ2-7; D is perhaps TRBD1 (6 bases). With 2 bases removed from V and 4 bases from J, the gap between germline ends came to 15 bases. Germline V lookup: CDR1 SQVTM, CDR2 ANQGSEA. CDR3 length equals 14 residues. In nucleotides, the CDR3 is TGCAGCGTTGAATTGACAGGTGGGAAGTACGAGCAGTACTTC. It is translated as CSVELTGGKYEQYF.

The chain joins TRBV29-1 to TRBJ2-1; no firm D call. V was pared by 4 bases and J by 4 bases, with 5 bases between. The CDR3 runs 11 residues. Germline V gives CDR1 SQVTM, CDR2 ANQGSEA. DNA of the CDR3: TGCAGCGTTGCAGGTTACAATGAGCAGTTCTTC. Its protein is CSVAGYNEQFF.

This rearrangement joins TRBV5-1 to TRBJ1-2, with TRBD1 matching over 10 bases. V lost 0 bases to trimming and J lost 3 bases; unmatched junction nucleotides: 5. Germline V CDR1 and CDR2: SGHRS, YFSETQ. The CDR3 totals 16 residues. The CDR3 coding sequence is TGCGCCAGCAGCTTGGAAGGGACAGGGGCATACTATGGCTACACCTTC. Its protein product is CASSLEGTGAYYGYTF.